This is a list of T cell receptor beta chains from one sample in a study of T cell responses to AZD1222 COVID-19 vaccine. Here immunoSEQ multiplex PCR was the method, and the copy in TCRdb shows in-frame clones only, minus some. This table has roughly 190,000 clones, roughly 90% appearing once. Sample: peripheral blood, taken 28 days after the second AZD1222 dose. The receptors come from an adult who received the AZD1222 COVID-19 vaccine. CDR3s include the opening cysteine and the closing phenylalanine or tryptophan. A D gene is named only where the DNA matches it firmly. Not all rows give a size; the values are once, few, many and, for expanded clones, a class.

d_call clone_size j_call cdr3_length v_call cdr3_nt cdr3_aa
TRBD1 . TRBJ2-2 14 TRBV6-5 TGTGCCAGCAGTCATGACAGGGGTCCCGGGGAGCTGTTTTTT CASSHDRGPGELFF
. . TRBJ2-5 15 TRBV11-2 TGTGCCAGCAGCCCCCGACGGACCCTTCAAGAGACCCAGTACTTC CASSPRRTLQETQYF
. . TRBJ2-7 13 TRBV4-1 TGCGCCAGCAGCCAAGGGCGTCTGGGGGAGCAGTACTTC CASSQGRLGEQYF
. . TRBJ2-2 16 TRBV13 TGTGCCAGCAGCGGAACACCGACAGCGAACACCGGGGAGCTGTTTTTT CASSGTPTANTGELFF
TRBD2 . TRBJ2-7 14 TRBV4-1 TGCGCCAGCAGCCAAGACGTAGCGGGAGGCGAGCAGTACTTC CASSQDVAGGEQYF
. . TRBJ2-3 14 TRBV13 TGTGCCAGCAGCTTAGGGACTAGCACAGATACGCAGTATTTT CASSLGTSTDTQYF
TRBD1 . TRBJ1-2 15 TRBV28 TGTGCCAGCAGTTCGACAGGGGGCGGCTACTATGGCTACACCTTC CASSSTGGGYYGYTF
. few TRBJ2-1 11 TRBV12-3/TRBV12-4 TGTGCCAGCAGAAGATCGAATGAGCAGTTCTTC CASRRSNEQFF
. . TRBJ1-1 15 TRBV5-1 TGCGCCAGCAGCAGACAGGCTAGTTATTTTAGTGAAGCTTTCTTT CASSRQASYFSEAFF
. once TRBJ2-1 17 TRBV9 TGTGCCAGCAGCCCCTCCCCTCTAAACACGGAGGGGCGTCTAGTGTTCTTC CASSPSPLNTEGRLVFF
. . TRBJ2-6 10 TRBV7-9 TGTGCCAGCAGCTTAGGCGTCCTGACTTTC CASSLGVLTF
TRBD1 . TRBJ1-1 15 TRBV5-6 TGTGCCAGCAGCTGGGGGACAGCTTTGAACACTGAAGCTTTCTTT CASSWGTALNTEAFF
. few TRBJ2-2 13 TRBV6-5 TGTGCCAGCAGTTCCCTTCGGACCGGGGAGCTGTTTTTT CASSSLRTGELFF
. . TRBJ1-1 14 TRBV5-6 TGTGCCAGCAGCTTGGCTGGGTGGGAAAATGAAGCTTTCTTT CASSLAGWENEAFF
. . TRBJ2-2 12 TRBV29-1 TGCAGCGCGGGAAAAAACACCGGGGAGCTGTTTTTT CSAGKNTGELFF
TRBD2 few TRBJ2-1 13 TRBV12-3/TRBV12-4 TGTGCCAGCAGTTGGGAGGGCTACAATGAGCAGTTCTTC CASSWEGYNEQFF
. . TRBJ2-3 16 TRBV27 TGTGCCAGCAGTTTATCGGCCGGAACCTACACAGATACGCAGTATTTT CASSLSAGTYTDTQYF
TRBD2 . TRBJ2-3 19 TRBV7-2 TGTGCCAGCAGCTTCCCGCTCTCTCCAAAGCGGGGGGGACCAGATACGCAGTATTTT CASSFPLSPKRGGPDTQYF
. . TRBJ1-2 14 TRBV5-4 TGTGCCAGCAGCTTGGAGCAGGGAAACTATGGCTACACCTTC CASSLEQGNYGYTF
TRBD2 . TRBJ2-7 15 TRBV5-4 TGTGCCAGCAGCTTGGGGGTGGGAGGGGTCTTGGAGCAGTACTTC CASSLGVGGVLEQYF
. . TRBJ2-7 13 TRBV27 TGTGCCAGCAGTTTAGTCGGGGGCTACGAGCAGTACTTC CASSLVGGYEQYF
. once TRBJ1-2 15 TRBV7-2 TGTGCCAGCAGCGCGGGAACAATGTCGATCTATGGCTACACCTTC CASSAGTMSIYGYTF